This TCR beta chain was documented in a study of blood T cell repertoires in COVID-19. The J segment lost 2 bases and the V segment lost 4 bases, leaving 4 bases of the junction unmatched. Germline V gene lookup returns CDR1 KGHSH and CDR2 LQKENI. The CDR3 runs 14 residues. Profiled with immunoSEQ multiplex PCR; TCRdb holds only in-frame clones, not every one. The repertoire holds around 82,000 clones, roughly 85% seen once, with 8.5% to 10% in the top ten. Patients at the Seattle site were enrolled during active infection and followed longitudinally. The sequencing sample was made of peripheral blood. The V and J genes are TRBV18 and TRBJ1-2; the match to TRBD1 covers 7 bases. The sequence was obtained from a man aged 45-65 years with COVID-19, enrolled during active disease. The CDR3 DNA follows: TGTGCCAGCTCACTTCAACAGGGGAACTATGGCTACACCTTC. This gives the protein CASSLQQGNYGYTF. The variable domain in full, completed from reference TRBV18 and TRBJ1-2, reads NAGVMQNPRHLVRRRGQEARLRCSPMKGHSHVYWYRQLPEEGLKFMVYLQKENIIDESGMPKERFSAEFPKEGPSILRIQQVVRGDSAAYFCASSLQQGNYGYTFGSGTRLTVV.